A single sample gave rise to the 25 T cell receptor beta chains below, sequenced in a study of T-cell memory formation after mild COVID-19. MiXCR was run by TCRdb on the 5' RACE reads, yielding one entry per CDR3 protein. The sample contains approximately 60,000 distinct CDR3 sequences, approximately 9.5% of which appear only once. Sequencing was performed on PBMCs or a T cell subset sorted from them (not recorded which). These receptors all come from a man aged 18 to 30 who had mild COVID-19 (a few samples of this study predate the infection). Cell type and time point are not known.

This clonotype has at least ten counts. The CDR3 DNA sequence: TGCGCCAGCAGCTTGGCCCCAGGGACCTCGAATGAGCAGTTCTTC. Translation gives CASSLAPGTSNEQFF. The chain is built from TRBV5-1 and TRBJ2-1; D possibly uses TRBD1 or TRBD2 (5 bases each). The V and J ends lost 0 bases and 7 bases respectively, with 14 bases between them. Germline assignment: CDR1 SGHRS and CDR2 YFSETQ. This CDR3 is built from 15 residues.

This clonotype was detected a few times. The CDR3 DNA reads TGTGCCAGCAGCCAGAACGCGGGGGGCACAGATACGCAGTATTTT. Encoded protein: CASSQNAGGTDTQYF. The chain joins TRBV3-1 to TRBJ2-3; 7 bases are a match to TRBD2. Trimming took 3 bases from V and 1 from J; bases not matched to a gene: 4. Per germline, CDR1 LGHDT and CDR2 YNNKEL (reference sequence). The CDR3 contains 15 residues.

This clonotype was seen only a few times. V usage is TRBV5-5 and J usage is TRBJ2-5; D is unclear. V lost 1 base, J lost 0 bases, and 7 bases lay in between. Germline V gives CDR1 SGHKS, CDR2 YYEKEE (reference sequence). This CDR3 contains 14 residues. CDR3 residues: CASSLRSYQETQYF. Written as DNA, the CDR3 is TGTGCCAGCAGCTTGCGCTCGTACCAAGAGACCCAGTACTTC. The full variable domain, completed using reference TRBV5-5 and TRBJ2-5, is DAGVTQSPTHLIKTRGQQVTLRCSPISGHKSVSWYQQVLGQGPQFIFQYYEKEERGRGNFPDRFSARQFPNYSSELNVNALLLGDSALYLCASSLRSYQETQYFGPGTRLLVL.

J is TRBJ2-3 and V is TRBV19, with unresolved D. Germline CDR1 reads LNHDA; CDR2 reads SQIVND (reference sequence). CDR3 length: 14 residues. Trimming took 1 base from V and 3 from J, leaving 8 bases between them. The CDR3 protein is CASSIALLTDTQYF. The CDR3 DNA reads TGTGCCAGTAGTATAGCGCTACTAACAGATACGCAGTATTTT.

The rearrangement uses TRBV5-1 and TRBJ2-3; D gene ambiguous. This CDR3 contains 13 residues. Trimming stripped 0 bases from V and 4 bases from J, with 6 bases between. The germline V gene has CDR1 SGHRS and CDR2 YFSETQ. The CDR3 DNA sequence: TGCGCCAGCAGCTTGGAGGGCTCAGATACGCAGTATTTT. It codes for CASSLEGSDTQYF.

The V gene is TRBV7-2, the J gene TRBJ2-2; 8 bases are shared with TRBD2. The CDR3 runs to 16 residues. The junction had 7 bases not matched to a gene; V was cut back by 1 base and J by 6 bases. Germline CDR1 SGHTA, CDR2 FQGNSA. The CDR3 region has the DNA TGTGCCAGCAGCTTAGACGGGGGGGCCTTGGCCGGGGAGCTGTTTTTT. This gives the protein CASSLDGGALAGELFF.

J is TRBJ2-3 and V is TRBV24-1; D is uncertain. This CDR3 comprises 15 residues. Germline CDR1 is KGHDR and CDR2 is SFDVKD. Trimming removed 4 bases from V and 0 bases from J, with 10 bases in between. Here the CDR3 reads CATSDPGTSTDTQYF. The CDR3 DNA reads as TGTGCCACCAGTGACCCCGGCACCAGCACAGATACGCAGTATTTT.

The rearrangement uses TRBV5-1 and TRBJ1-2; D is ambiguous. This CDR3 contains 11 residues. Germline V gene data show CDR1 as SGHRS and CDR2 as YFSETQ. The ends were cut back, 0 bases at V and 6 bases at J, with 3 bases in the middle. The CDR3 coding sequence is TGCGCCAGCAGCTTGGCAGATGGCTACACCTTC. It specifies CASSLADGYTF.

Many counts were recorded for this clonotype. The gene calls are TRBV7-2 and TRBJ2-3; possible D gene TRBD1, 6 bases. CDR1 and CDR2 from the germline V gene are SGHTA and FQGNSA. The CDR3 extends over 14 amino acids. Between the trimmed V and J ends, which lost 4 bases and 4 bases, there was a span of 12 bases. The CDR3 nucleotides are TGTGCCAGCAGCTCCCAGGGGCAGCCAGATACGCAGTATTTT. It translates to CASSSQGQPDTQYF.

This CDR3 reads CASSPTSGAHNEQFF. Here the CDR3 DNA reads TGCGCCAGCAGCCCCACGTCGGGGGCCCACAATGAGCAGTTCTTC. The chain joins TRBV5-1 to TRBJ2-1, with D perhaps given as TRBD1 or TRBD2 (6 bases each). V lost 4 bases to trimming and J lost 5 bases, with 16 bases between them. This CDR3 has 15 amino acids. Germline V gene data show CDR1 as SGHRS and CDR2 as YFSETQ.

This sequence joins TRBV20-1 and TRBJ2-2; either TRBD1 or TRBD2 may fit D (5 bases each). CDR1 and CDR2 (germline): DFQATT, SNEGSKA (reference sequence). The V end lost 4 bases, the J end lost 6 bases, and 9 bases lay between the germline ends. There are 12 residues in the CDR3. As DNA, the CDR3 is TGCAGTGCTATTCGGGGCGCCGGGGAGCTGTTTTTT. The encoded protein is CSAIRGAGELFF.

This clonotype turned up a few times. CDR3: CASSLAGTWNTEAFF. CDR3 sequence (DNA): TGTGCCAGCAGCTTAGCCGGGACATGGAACACTGAAGCTTTCTTT. The rearrangement links TRBV7-9 to TRBJ1-1; a weak D match, TRBD1 (6 bases). This CDR3 comprises 15 residues. V lost 0 bases to trimming and J lost 1 base, with 9 bases between them. CDR1 and CDR2 (germline): SEHNR, FQNEAQ (reference sequence).

This clonotype appeared many times. The V and J genes are TRBV5-1 and TRBJ2-5; 7 bases are shared with TRBD1. The CDR3 is 15 amino acids. Germline CDR1 and CDR2: SGHRS and YFSETQ. Losses at the gene ends were 2 bases for V and 4 bases for J; bases not matched to a gene: 8. CDR3 sequence reads: CASSFSTGARETQYF. DNA for the CDR3: TGCGCCAGCAGCTTTTCAACAGGGGCTAGAGAGACCCAGTACTTC.

The V gene is TRBV29-1, the J gene TRBJ2-2; 7 bases match TRBD1. V lost 6 bases and J lost 7; bases outside the gene matches: 14. The CDR3 sequence is 15 residues long. Germline V gene sequence: CDR1 SQVTM, CDR2 ANQGSEA. Written as DNA, the CDR3 is TGCAGCGTCGTGGACAGGAGAAACGCCCGCGGGGAGCTGTTTTTT. Its protein product is CSVVDRRNARGELFF.

This clonotype was recorded a few times. The V and J genes are TRBV11-3 and TRBJ2-1; 8 nucleotides line up with TRBD2. CDR1 and CDR2 (germline): SGHNT, YENEEA. J gave up 6 bases and V 1 base, and 5 bases lay outside the gene matches. This CDR3 is built from 15 residues. The CDR3 region is CASSLGGTRGNEQFF. CDR3 DNA: TGTGCCAGCAGCTTAGGTGGGACTAGGGGCAATGAGCAGTTCTTC.

Only a few counts were recorded for this clonotype. The J gene is TRBJ2-1, the V gene TRBV24-1; D is unresolved. CDR1 and CDR2 (germline): KGHDR, SFDVKD. The CDR3 spans 15 residues. The V gene lost 4 bases and the J gene lost 6 bases, with 15 bases spanning the gap. CDR3 sequence: CATSEVSPGSNEQFF. In DNA, the CDR3 is TGTGCCACCAGTGAGGTCTCCCCGGGTTCCAATGAGCAGTTCTTC.

Only a few counts were recorded for this clonotype. The chain's CDR3 is CASSRTAAYNEKLFF. DNA of the CDR3: TGTGCCAGCAGCCGGACAGCTGCCTACAATGAAAAACTGTTTTTT. V gene TRBV11-2 combines with J gene TRBJ1-4; D perhaps matches TRBD1 (6 bases). The CDR3 has 15 residues. Germline loops: CDR1 SGHAT, CDR2 FQNNGV. V gave up 5 bases and J gave up 5 bases, with 15 bases separating them.

The chain recombines TRBV5-4 with TRBJ2-1, with no clear D. The CDR3 has 13 amino acids. CDR1 and CDR2 from the germline V gene are SGHNT and YYREEE (reference sequence). Trimming shortened V by 0 bases and J by 3 bases, and 4 bases separated the two germline ends. The CDR3 DNA reads TGTGCCAGCAGCTTGGCCAGCTACAATGAGCAGTTCTTC. Translated: CASSLASYNEQFF.

There are a few counts of this clonotype. The chain uses TRBV2 and TRBJ2-2; no clear D gene. Germline CDR1 and CDR2: SNHLY and FYNNEI. V shed 8 bases and J shed 6 bases, with 25 bases lying between them. This CDR3 has 17 residues. The chain's CDR3 is CASGPRRVGQGAGELFF. CDR3 DNA sequence: TGTGCCAGCGGGCCGAGACGTGTTGGTCAAGGCGCCGGGGAGCTGTTTTTT.

The chain carries TRBV7-3 and TRBJ2-5; 7 bases match TRBD1. From germline, CDR1 is SGHTA and CDR2 FQGTGA. V trimming: 6 bases; J trimming: 2 bases; junction bases outside the gene matches: 3. The length of the CDR3 is 13 residues. The CDR3 loop is CASRTGQQETQYF. The CDR3 region has the DNA TGTGCCAGCAGGACGGGACAGCAAGAGACCCAGTACTTC.

This clonotype was seen at least ten times. The J gene is TRBJ2-3, the V gene TRBV20-1, with a weak D call TRBD1 (6 bases). Trimming stripped 0 bases from V and 0 bases from J, with 13 bases between. Germline CDR1 DFQATT, CDR2 SNEGSKA (reference sequence). The length of the CDR3 is 16 residues. CDR3 protein: CSARDPMGASTDTQYF. The CDR3 DNA reads TGCAGTGCTAGAGATCCAATGGGGGCCAGCACAGATACGCAGTATTTT.

This clonotype was recorded a few times. The chain is built from TRBV7-2 and TRBJ2-7, with 8 bases identical to TRBD2. CDR3 size: 15 residues. With V trimmed by 3 bases and J by 3 bases, 7 bases remained unmatched. Per germline, CDR1 SGHTA and CDR2 FQGNSA. The DNA for the CDR3 is TGTGCCAGCAGCTTTACGGGGGGGCCAAGCTACGAGCAGTACTTC. Encoded protein: CASSFTGGPSYEQYF.

At least ten counts were recorded for this clonotype. V is TRBV21-1 and J is TRBJ2-3; TRBD2 is the table's D call and was not checked against the DNA. TRBV21-1 is described as a pseudogene. The CDR3 is 17 residues long. In nucleotides, the CDR3 is TGTGCCAGCAGCAAAGTTGAGGACCCGCTAGGGTCAGATACGCAGTATTTT. Its translation is CASSKVEDPLGSDTQYF.

This clonotype was recorded many times. V and J are TRBV28 and TRBJ2-3, with unresolved D. The ends were cut back, 5 bases at V and 3 bases at J, with 15 bases in the middle. The CDR3 runs to 15 residues. In germline, CDR1 is MDHEN, CDR2 SYDVKM. CDR3 residues: CASSGPRQETDTQYF. The DNA for the CDR3 is TGTGCCAGCAGTGGTCCGAGGCAGGAAACAGATACGCAGTATTTT.

The V gene is TRBV28, the J gene TRBJ2-1; tentatively, D is TRBD1 or TRBD2 (5 bases each). V lost 8 bases, J lost 4 bases, and 18 bases lay in between. The CDR3 has 15 amino acids. Germline V lookup: CDR1 MDHEN, CDR2 SYDVKM. The CDR3 sequence is CASRWAGSLYNEQFF. Written as DNA, the CDR3 is TGTGCCAGCCGATGGGCAGGGAGTTTATACAATGAGCAGTTCTTC.